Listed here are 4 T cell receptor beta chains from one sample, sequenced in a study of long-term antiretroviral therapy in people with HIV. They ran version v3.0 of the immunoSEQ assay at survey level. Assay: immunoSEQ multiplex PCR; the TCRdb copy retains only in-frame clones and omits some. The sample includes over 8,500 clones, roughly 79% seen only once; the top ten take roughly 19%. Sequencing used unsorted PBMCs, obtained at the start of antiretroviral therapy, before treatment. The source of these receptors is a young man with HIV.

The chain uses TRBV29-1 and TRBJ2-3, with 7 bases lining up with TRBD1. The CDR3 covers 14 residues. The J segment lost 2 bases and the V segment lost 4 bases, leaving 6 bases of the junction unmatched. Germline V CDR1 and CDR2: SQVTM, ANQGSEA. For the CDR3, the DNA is TGCAGCGTTGGGCTAGGACAGGCCACAGATACGCAGTATTTT. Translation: CSVGLGQATDTQYF.

CDR3 bases: TGCAGCGGAACAGGGGGTAACACCGGGGAGCTGTTTTTT. Translated: CSGTGGNTGELFF. The genes are TRBV29-1 and TRBJ2-2, with 8 bases that match TRBD1. The CDR3 length is 13 residues. V dropped 7 bases and J dropped 2; count of bases not matched to a gene: 3. CDR1 is SQVTM and CDR2 is ANQGSEA in the germline V gene.

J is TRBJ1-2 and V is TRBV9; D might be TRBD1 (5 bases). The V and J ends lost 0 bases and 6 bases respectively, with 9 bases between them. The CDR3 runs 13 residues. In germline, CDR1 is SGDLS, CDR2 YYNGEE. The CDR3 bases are TGTGCCAGCAGCGTAGCAGGGATGAATGGCTACACCTTC. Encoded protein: CASSVAGMNGYTF.

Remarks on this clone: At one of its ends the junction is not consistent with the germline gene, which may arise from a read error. CDR3 DNA sequence: TGTGCCAGCAGCCCCCGGGTGGACTTC. This translates into CASSPRVDF. The V call is TRBV7-8, the J call TRBJ2-7; D is ambiguous. This CDR3 is 9 amino acids long. Germline CDR1 and CDR2: SGHVS and FQNEAQ.